The sequence of this T cell receptor beta chain was determined in a study of CD8 T cells in ankylosing spondylitis. General study findings and limits: The authors found the disease-linked clones to be CD8+ and relatively rare in peripheral blood. Existing reports had already noted some motif variants in reactive arthritis synovial fluid and blood. In ankylosing spondylitis blood, a motif of fewer than 10 highly homologous TCR beta variants appeared characteristic. According to the report, clones linked to the disease were significantly enriched in matched synovial fluid samples taken from ankylosing spondylitis patients.

As the method for making TCR beta libraries, quantitative 5'-RACE with molecular barcodes was used. MiXCR was run by TCRdb on the 5' RACE reads, yielding one entry per CDR3 protein. The data show some 840,000 distinct CDR3 sequences, with 10% to 15% seen just once and under 0.6% held by the top ten. With V trimmed by 8 bases and J by 11 bases, 17 bases remained unmatched. There are 14 residues in the CDR3. Germline CDR1 is MNHNS and CDR2 is SASEGT. With respect to this clonotype: Its specificity is not known.

The source is a male donor with ankylosing spondylitis. Sequenced sample: blood, either unsorted or a sorted T cell fraction (not recorded which). The chain uses TRBV6-1 and TRBJ1-2; TRBD1 matches at 7 bases. The CDR3 nucleotides read TGTGCCAGCGGCCGGGACAGAGATTTTGCAGGGTACACCTTC. This codes for CASGRDRDFAGYTF.